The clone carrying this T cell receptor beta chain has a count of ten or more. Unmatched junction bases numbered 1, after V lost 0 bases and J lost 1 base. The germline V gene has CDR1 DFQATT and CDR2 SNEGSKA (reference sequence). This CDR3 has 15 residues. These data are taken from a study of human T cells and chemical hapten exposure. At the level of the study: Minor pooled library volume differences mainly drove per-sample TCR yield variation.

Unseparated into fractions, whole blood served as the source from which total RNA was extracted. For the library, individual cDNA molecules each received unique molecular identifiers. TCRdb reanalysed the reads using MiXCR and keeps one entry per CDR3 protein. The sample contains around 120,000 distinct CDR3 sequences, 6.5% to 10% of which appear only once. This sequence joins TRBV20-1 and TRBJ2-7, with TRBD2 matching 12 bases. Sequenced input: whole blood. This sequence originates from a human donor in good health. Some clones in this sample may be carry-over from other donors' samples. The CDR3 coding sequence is TGCAGTGCTAGAGATGGGACTAGCGGGTCCTACGAGCAGTACTTC. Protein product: CSARDGTSGSYEQYF.